This TCR beta chain emerged from a study of T cells after posttransplantation cyclophosphamide. Study-wide findings and caveats: Blood and skin or GI T cell repertoires showed limited TRB overlap. Later post-transplant blood repertoires were often dominated by donor CD8+ memory clones. Recipient CMV seropositivity and CMV reactivation strongly tracked TRB clonality.

This clone was detected many times. Its antigen remains unidentified. Profiling relied on immunoSEQ multiplex PCR, and the TCRdb table lists in-frame clones only, not all of them. The sample is made up of approximately 39,000 clones, none counted only once. On the day of bone marrow donation, the related graft donor provided peripheral blood. V lost 8 bases and J lost 2; bases outside the gene matches: 6. Germline V gene sequence: CDR1 SNHLY, CDR2 FYNNEI. This CDR3 is built from 15 residues. The chain links TRBV2 to TRBJ1-4; 9 bases are a match to TRBD1. This TCR came from a man between 45 and 60 years old in good health, CMV-negative, and a related stem cell transplant donor. Sequenced: PBMCs. In DNA form, the CDR3 reads TGTGCCAGCCGGGACAGGGTTATCACTAATGAAAAACTGTTTTTT. Protein product: CASRDRVITNEKLFF.